Detailed here is one T cell receptor (beta chain). The data stem from a study of cytomegalovirus exposure and HLA in healthy donors. The CDR3 loop spans 16 amino acids. Germline-derived CDR1 and CDR2 are MNHEY and SMNVEV (reference sequence). Trimming cost V 0 bases and J 7 bases, with 16 bases left between them. The PCR had 60 Vbeta and 13 Jbeta primers. TCRdb's copy holds only in-frame clones and misses some; the assay was immunoSEQ multiplex PCR. The sample has fewer than 150,000 clones; roughly 80% are singletons. This TCR was recovered from a man between 25 and 39 years old in good health and CMV-seronegative. The sample was PBMCs. V gene TRBV27 combines with J gene TRBJ1-3, with D tentatively TRBD1 (6 bases). The CDR3 nucleotides read TGTGCCAGCAGTTTATCGGGGGGGCAGTTGGGGAACACCATATATTTT. Translating it yields CASSLSGGQLGNTIYF.